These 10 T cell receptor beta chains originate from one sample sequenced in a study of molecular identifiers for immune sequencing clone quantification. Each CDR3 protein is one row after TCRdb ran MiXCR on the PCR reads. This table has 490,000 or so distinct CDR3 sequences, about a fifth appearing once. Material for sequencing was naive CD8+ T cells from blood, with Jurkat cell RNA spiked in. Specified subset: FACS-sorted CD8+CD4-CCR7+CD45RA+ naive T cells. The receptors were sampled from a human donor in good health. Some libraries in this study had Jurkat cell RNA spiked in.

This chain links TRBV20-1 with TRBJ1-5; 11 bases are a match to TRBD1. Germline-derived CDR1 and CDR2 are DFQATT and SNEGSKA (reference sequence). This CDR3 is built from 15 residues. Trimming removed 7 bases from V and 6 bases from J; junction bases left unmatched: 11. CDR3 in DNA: TGCAGTGTTACGGACAGGGGGCTTCGGGGTCAGCCCCAGCATTTT. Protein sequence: CSVTDRGLRGQPQHF.

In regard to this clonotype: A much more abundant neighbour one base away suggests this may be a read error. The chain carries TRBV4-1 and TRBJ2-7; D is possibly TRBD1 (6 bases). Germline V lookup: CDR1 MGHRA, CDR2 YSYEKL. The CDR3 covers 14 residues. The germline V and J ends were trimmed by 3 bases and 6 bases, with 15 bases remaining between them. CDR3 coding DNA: TGCGCCAGCAGCCAGGGGGCAGGTTTAAGCGAGCAGTACTTC. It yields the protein CASSQGAGLSEQYF.

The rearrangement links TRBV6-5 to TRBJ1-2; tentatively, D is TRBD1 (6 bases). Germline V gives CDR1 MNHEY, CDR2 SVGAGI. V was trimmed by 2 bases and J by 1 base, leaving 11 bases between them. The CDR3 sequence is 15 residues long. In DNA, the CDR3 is TGTGCCAGCAGTTACAGGGTGGACAGTAACTATGGCTACACCTTC. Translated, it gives CASSYRVDSNYGYTF.

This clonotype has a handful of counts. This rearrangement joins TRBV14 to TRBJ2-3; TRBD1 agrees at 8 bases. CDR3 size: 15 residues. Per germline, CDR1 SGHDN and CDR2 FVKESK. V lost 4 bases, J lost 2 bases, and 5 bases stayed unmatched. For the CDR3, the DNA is TGTGCCAGCAGCCCTGGGGACAGGATCACAGATACGCAGTATTTT. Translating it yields CASSPGDRITDTQYF.

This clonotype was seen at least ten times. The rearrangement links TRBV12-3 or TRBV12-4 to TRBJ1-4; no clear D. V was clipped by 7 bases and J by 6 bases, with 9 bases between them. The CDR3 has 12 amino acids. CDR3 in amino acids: CASTGVDEKLFF. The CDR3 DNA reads TGTGCCAGCACGGGTGTTGATGAAAAACTGTTTTTT.

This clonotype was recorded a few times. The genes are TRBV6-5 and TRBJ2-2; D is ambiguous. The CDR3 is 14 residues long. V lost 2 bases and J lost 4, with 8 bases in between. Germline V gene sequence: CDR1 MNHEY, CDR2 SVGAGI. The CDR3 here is CASSYRKPTGELFF. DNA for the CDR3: TGTGCCAGCAGTTACCGCAAACCCACCGGGGAGCTGTTTTTT.

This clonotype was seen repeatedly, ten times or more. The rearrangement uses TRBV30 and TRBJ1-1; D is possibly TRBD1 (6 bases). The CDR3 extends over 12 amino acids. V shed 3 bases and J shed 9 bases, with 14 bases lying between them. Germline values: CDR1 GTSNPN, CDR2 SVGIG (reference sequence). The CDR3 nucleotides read TGTGCCTGGAGCCCACACAGGGTTAAAGCTTTCTTT. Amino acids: CAWSPHRVKAFF.

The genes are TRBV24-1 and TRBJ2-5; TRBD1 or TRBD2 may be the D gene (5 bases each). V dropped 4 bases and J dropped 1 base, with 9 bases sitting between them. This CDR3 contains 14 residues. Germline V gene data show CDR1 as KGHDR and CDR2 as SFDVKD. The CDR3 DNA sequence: TGTGCCACCAGTGACGGGGACCGCCAAGAGACCCAGTACTTC. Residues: CATSDGDRQETQYF.

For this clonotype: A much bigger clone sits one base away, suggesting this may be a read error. CDR3 region: CASSWGGGNYGQYF. The CDR3, as DNA: TGTGCCAGCAGTTGGGGCGGGGGGAACTACGGGCAGTACTTC. The chain carries TRBV25-1 and TRBJ2-7, with 8 bases matching TRBD2. This CDR3 has 14 amino acids. The germline gives CDR1 MGHDK, CDR2 SYGVNS.

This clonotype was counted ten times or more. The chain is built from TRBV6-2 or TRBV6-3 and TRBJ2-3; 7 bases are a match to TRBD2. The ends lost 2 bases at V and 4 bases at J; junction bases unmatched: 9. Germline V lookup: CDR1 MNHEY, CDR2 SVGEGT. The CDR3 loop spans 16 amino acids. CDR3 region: CASSYGAGVSADTQYF. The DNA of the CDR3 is TGTGCCAGCAGTTACGGGGCGGGAGTTTCGGCAGATACGCAGTATTTT.